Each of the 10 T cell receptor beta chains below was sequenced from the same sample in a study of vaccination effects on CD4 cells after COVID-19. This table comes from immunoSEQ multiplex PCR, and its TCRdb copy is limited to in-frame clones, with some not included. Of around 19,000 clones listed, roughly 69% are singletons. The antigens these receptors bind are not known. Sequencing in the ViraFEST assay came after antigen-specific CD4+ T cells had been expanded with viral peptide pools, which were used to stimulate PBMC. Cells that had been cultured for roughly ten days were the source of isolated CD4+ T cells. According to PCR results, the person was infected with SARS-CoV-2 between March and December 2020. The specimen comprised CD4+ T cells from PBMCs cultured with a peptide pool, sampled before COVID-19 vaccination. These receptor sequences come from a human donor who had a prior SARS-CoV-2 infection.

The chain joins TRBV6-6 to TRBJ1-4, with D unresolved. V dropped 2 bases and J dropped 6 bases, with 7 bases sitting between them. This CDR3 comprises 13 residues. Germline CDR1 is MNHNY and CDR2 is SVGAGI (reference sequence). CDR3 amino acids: CASSYREDEKLFF. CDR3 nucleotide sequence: TGTGCCAGCAGTTACAGGGAAGATGAAAAACTGTTTTTT.

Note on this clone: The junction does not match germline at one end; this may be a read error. This CDR3 reads CASSESSSNEQFF. The DNA for the CDR3 is TGTGCCAGCAGTGAGTCCTCCTCCAATGAGCAGTTCTTC. The chain is built from TRBV6-4 and TRBJ2-1; D not certain. Looked up from germline, CDR1 is MRHNA and CDR2 is SNTAGT. This CDR3 region has 13 residues.

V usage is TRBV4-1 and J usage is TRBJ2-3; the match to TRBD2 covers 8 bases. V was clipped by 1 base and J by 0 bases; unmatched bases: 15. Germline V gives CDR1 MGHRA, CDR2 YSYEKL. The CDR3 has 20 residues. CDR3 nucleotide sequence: TGCGCCAGCAGCCAAGCCCCCCTCTCGGGGGGGGAGGGAAGCACAGATACGCAGTATTTT. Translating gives CASSQAPLSGGEGSTDTQYF.

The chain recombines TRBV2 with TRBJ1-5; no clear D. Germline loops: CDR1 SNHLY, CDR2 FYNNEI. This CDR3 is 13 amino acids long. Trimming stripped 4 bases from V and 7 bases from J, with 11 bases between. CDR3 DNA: TGTGCCAGCAGTGTCGAGGGCGGGCAGCCCCAGCATTTT. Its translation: CASSVEGGQPQHF. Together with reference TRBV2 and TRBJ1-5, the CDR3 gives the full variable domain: EPEVTQTPSHQVTQMGQEVILRCVPISNHLYFYWYRQILGQKVEFLVSFYNNEISEKSEIFDDQFSVERPDGSNFTLKIRSTKLEDSAMYFCASSVEGGQPQHFGDGTRLSIL.

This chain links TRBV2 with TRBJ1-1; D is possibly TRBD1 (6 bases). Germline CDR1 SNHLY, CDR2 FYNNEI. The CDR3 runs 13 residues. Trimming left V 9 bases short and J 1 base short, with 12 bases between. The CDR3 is CASHGQRNTEAFF. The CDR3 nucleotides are TGTGCCAGTCATGGACAGCGGAACACTGAAGCTTTCTTT.

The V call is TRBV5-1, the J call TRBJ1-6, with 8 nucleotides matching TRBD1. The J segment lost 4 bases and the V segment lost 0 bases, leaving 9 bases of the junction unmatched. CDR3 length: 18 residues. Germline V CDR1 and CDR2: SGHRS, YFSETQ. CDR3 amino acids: CASSLGNTGGRYNSPLHF. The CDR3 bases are TGCGCCAGCAGCTTGGGGAATACAGGGGGTCGGTATAATTCACCCCTCCACTTT.

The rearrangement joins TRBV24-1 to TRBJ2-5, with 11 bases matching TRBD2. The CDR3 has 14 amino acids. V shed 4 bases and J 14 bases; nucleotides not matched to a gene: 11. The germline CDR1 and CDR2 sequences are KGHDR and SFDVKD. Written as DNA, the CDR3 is TGTGCCACCAGTGACCACATCGGGACTAGCGGCATATACTTC. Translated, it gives CATSDHIGTSGIYF.

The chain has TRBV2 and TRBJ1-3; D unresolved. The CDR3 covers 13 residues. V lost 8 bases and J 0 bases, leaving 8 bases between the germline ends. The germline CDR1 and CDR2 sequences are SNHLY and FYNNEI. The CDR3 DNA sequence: TGTGCCAGCTCGGGGTTCTCTGGAAACACCATATATTTT. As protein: CASSGFSGNTIYF.

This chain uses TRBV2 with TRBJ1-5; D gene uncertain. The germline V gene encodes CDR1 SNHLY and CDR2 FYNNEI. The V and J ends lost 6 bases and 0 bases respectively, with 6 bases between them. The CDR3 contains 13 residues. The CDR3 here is CASRSDSNQPQHF. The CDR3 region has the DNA TGTGCCAGCAGGAGTGATAGCAATCAGCCCCAGCATTTT.

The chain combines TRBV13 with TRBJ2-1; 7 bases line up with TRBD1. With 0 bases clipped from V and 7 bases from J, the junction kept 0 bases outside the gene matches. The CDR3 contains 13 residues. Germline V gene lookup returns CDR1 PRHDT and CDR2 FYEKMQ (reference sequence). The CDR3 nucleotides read TGTGCCAGCAGCTTAGGACAGGGGAATGAGCAGTTCTTC. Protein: CASSLGQGNEQFF.